Below are 9 T cell receptor beta chains sequenced from a single sample in a study of shared clonotypes between healthy human individuals (dated by TCRdb to about 2020). Preparation of the library involved the immunoSEQ multiplex PCR assay. The immuneACCESS repertoire file appears here via TCRdb, limited to in-frame rearrangements. These files lack a portion of the clones; in checked studies, under half of the deficit traces to unresolved V genes, and the cause of the others is not known. This sample gives just under 350,000 clones in total; roughly 80% of them show up just once. The leading ten clones occupy about 10% of the sample. The sequenced sample was memory CD4+ T cells sorted from blood. The sample's cell subset or site label is to be understood as: CD45RA-negative fraction. The receptors here all came from a man younger than 40 in good health.

The chain joins TRBV6-1 to TRBJ1-3, with 7 bases that match TRBD1. Germline values: CDR1 MNHNS, CDR2 SASEGT. V lost 7 bases to trimming and J lost 0 bases; unmatched junction nucleotides: 3. The CDR3 is made up of 14 amino acids. The CDR3 coding sequence is TGTGCCAGCACCTGGGACAGCTCTGGAAACACCATATATTTT. Translated, it gives CASTWDSSGNTIYF.

The rearrangement joins TRBV30 to TRBJ1-2, with D possibly being TRBD1 (5 bases). The germline V gene has CDR1 GTSNPN and CDR2 SVGIG (reference sequence). There are 12 residues in the CDR3. With 2 bases removed from V and 6 bases from J, the gap between germline ends came to 10 bases. The CDR3 loop reads CAWSSGGNGYTF. Here the CDR3 DNA reads TGTGCCTGGAGTTCGGGGGGGAATGGCTACACCTTC.

The chain has TRBV5-1 and TRBJ1-1; D is unresolved. V lost 0 bases, J lost 5 bases, and 8 bases lay in between. The CDR3 loop spans 13 amino acids. Germline assignment: CDR1 SGHRS and CDR2 YFSETQ. CDR3 nucleotide sequence: TGCGCCAGCAGCTTGGCCTTTGGGACTGAAGCTTTCTTT. This sequence encodes CASSLAFGTEAFF.

This chain uses TRBV11-1 with TRBJ2-5; D uncertain. Germline CDR1 SGHAT, CDR2 FQDESV (reference sequence). The CDR3 spans 12 residues. V lost 1 base and J lost 4, with 4 bases in between. Written as DNA, the CDR3 is TGTGCCAGCAGCTTAGATGGAGAGACCCAGTACTTC. Protein sequence: CASSLDGETQYF.

The chain employs TRBV28 and TRBJ2-2; TRBD2 agrees at 13 bases. Trimming at V came to 7 bases and at J to 4 bases, leaving 9 bases not matched to a gene. Looked up from germline, CDR1 is MDHEN and CDR2 is SYDVKM. CDR3 length equals 17 residues. The CDR3 DNA sequence: TGTGCCAGCACCGGGACTAGCGGGATCGAGAGCACCGGGGAGCTGTTTTTT. Translated, it gives CASTGTSGIESTGELFF.

This clone was detected once. The chain carries TRBV20-1 and TRBJ2-1, with D unclear. CDR1 is DFQATT, CDR2 SNEGSKA, per germline (reference sequence). The CDR3 runs 11 residues. The V and J ends lost 7 bases and 10 bases respectively, with 14 bases between them. For the CDR3, the DNA is TGCAGTGGCAAAAAAGGACGGGAGCAGTTCTTC. Protein: CSGKKGREQFF.

This clone was counted once. The chain carries TRBV19 and TRBJ2-1, with TRBD2 identical over 9 bases. In germline, CDR1 is LNHDA, CDR2 SQIVND (reference sequence). The CDR3 consists of 17 residues. The V and J ends lost 5 bases and 5 bases, in that order; junction bases with no gene match: 13. Written as DNA, the CDR3 is TGTGCCAGTAGTGCACACACAGTTAGCGGGGGCCACAATGAGCAGTTCTTC. It yields the protein CASSAHTVSGGHNEQFF.

The chain's CDR3 is CATSIRQGYTYEQYF. DNA of the CDR3: TGTGCCACCAGCATCCGACAGGGCTATACCTACGAGCAGTACTTC. The chain recombines TRBV15 with TRBJ2-7, with 7 bases matching TRBD1. The trim removed 4 bases at V and 2 bases at J, leaving 8 bases unmatched. This CDR3 is built from 15 residues. Germline V gives CDR1 LNHNV, CDR2 YYDKDF (reference sequence).

The CDR3 coding sequence is TGTGCTAGTGGCGCACAGGGGGTGGTCGGGGAGCTGTTTTTT. Translating gives CASGAQGVVGELFF. The chain has TRBV12-5 and TRBJ2-2; TRBD1 aligns across 8 bases. J gave up 7 bases and V 6 bases, and 7 bases lay outside the gene matches. Germline CDR1 LGHNT, CDR2 FRNRAP. This CDR3 region has 14 residues.